This TCR beta chain was recorded in a study of T cells after yellow fever vaccination. J was trimmed by 4 bases and V by 8 bases; bases with no gene match: 10. Germline V CDR1 and CDR2: MNHEY, SMNVEV (reference sequence). The CDR3 contains 14 residues. TCRdb passed the 5' RACE reads through MiXCR, listing each CDR3 protein once. The sample holds roughly 150,000 distinct CDR3 sequences, around 7.3% seen once. The clonotype comes from a man younger than 30 who received the YFV17D yellow fever vaccine. The rearrangement links TRBV27 to TRBJ1-2, with 7 bases lining up with TRBD1. Here the sequenced sample was CD4+ T cells sorted from PBMCs, taken about 5 days after the first yellow fever vaccination. The CDR3 DNA reads as TGTGCCAGCCCAGTGAGGGGGCAGATCTATGGCTACACCTTC. It is translated as CASPVRGQIYGYTF.